This TCR beta chain came from a study of T cell responses to AZD1222 COVID-19 vaccine. Study conclusions and caveats: Donors were chiefly white British, with a greater number of females, and clonal diversity was perhaps underestimated.

The assay was immunoSEQ multiplex PCR, and TCRdb's table has in-frame clones only and misses some. Of 200,000 or so clones listed, around 94% are singletons. Concerning this clone: No antigen is known for it.

Germline CDR1 is LGHNA and CDR2 is YNFKEQ. The CDR3 totals 15 residues. V was trimmed by 0 bases and J by 3 bases, leaving 12 bases between them. The sample consisted of peripheral blood, taken on day 0 of AZD1222 vaccination. The receptor comes from an adult in good health. V gene TRBV4-2 combines with J gene TRBJ2-7, with TRBD1 as a possible D gene (7 bases). The CDR3 bases are TGTGCCAGCAGCCAAGAGGTCAGGGGGGACTACGAGCAGTACTTC. Encoded protein: CASSQEVRGDYEQYF.